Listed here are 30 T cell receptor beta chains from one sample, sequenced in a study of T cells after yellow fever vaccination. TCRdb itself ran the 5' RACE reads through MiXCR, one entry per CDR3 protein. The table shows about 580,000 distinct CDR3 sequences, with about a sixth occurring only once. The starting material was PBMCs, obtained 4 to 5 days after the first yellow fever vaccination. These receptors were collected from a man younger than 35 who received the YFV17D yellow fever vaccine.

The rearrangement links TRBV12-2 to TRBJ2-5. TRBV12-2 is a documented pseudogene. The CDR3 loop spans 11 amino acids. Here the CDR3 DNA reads TGTGCAAGTCGCTTTGGGGAGACCCAGTACTTC. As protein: CASRFGETQYF.

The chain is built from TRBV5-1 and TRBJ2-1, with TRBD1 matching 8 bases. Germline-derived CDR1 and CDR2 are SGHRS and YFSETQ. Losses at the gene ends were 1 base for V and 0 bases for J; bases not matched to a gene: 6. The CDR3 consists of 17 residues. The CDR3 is CASSLTGTGSSYNEQFF. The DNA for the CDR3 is TGCGCCAGCAGCTTGACAGGGACAGGATCCTCCTACAATGAGCAGTTCTTC.

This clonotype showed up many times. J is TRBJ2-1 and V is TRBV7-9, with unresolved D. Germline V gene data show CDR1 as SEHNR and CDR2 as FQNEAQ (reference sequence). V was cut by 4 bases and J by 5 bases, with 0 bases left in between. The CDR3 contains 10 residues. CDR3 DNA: TGTGCCAGCAGCTACAATGAGCAGTTCTTC. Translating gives CASSYNEQFF.

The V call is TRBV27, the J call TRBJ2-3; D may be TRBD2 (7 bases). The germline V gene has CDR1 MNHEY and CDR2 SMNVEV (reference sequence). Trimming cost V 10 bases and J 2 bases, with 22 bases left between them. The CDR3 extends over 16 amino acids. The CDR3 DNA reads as TGTGCCACCCCGTTCCTAGGGGGGGGTAACACAGATACGCAGTATTTT. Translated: CATPFLGGGNTDTQYF.

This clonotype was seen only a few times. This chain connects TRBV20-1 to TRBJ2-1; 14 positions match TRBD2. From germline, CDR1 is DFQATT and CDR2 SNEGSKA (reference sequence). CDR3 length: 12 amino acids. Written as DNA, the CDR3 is TGCAGGACTAGCGGGGGGGCGAATGAGCAGTTCTTC. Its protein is CRTSGGANEQFF.

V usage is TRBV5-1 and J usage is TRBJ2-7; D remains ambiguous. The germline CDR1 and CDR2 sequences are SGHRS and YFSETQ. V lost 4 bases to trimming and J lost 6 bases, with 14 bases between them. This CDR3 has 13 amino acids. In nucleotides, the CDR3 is TGCGCCAGCAGCCCGGGCTTGGGTTTCGAGCAGTACTTC. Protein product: CASSPGLGFEQYF.

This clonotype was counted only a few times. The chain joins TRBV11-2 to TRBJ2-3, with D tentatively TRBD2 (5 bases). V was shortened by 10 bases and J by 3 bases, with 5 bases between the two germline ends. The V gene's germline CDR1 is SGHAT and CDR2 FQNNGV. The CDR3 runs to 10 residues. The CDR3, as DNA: TGTGCCACGGGAACAGATACGCAGTATTTT. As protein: CATGTDTQYF.

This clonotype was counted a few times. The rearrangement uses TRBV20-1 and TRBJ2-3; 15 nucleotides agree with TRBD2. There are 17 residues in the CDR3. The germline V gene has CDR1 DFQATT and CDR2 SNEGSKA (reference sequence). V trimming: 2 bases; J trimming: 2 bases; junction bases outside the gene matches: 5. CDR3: CSARRTSGGGPTDTQYF. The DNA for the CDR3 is TGCAGTGCTAGAAGGACTAGCGGGGGGGGCCCCACAGATACGCAGTATTTT.

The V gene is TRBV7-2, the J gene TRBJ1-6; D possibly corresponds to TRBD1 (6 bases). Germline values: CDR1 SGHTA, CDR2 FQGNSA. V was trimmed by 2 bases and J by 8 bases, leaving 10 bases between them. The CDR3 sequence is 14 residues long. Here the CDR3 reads CASSLTAGDSPLHF. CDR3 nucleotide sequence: TGTGCCAGCAGCTTAACGGCAGGGGATTCACCCCTCCACTTT.

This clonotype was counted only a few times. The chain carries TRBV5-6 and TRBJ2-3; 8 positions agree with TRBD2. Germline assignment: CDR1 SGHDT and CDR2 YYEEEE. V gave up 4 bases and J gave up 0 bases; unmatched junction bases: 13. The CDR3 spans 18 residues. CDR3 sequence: CASSQRESSVRSTDTQYF. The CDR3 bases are TGTGCCAGCAGCCAGCGGGAGTCCTCCGTCCGGAGCACAGATACGCAGTATTTT.

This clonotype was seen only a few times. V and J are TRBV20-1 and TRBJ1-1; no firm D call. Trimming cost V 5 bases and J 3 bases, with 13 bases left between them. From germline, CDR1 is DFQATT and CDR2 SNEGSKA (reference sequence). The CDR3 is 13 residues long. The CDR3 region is CSAPGWRDTEAFF. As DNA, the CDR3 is TGCAGTGCTCCCGGGTGGAGGGACACTGAAGCTTTCTTT.

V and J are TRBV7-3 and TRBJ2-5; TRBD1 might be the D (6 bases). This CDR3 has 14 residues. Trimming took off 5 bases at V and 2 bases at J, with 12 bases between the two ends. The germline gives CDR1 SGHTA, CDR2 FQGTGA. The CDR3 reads CASSAYGQQETQYF. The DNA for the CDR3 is TGTGCCAGCAGCGCGTACGGACAGCAAGAGACCCAGTACTTC. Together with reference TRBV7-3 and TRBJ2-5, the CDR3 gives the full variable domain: GAGVSQTPSNKVTEKGKYVELRCDPISGHTALYWYRQSLGQGPEFLIYFQGTGAADDSGLPNDRFFAVRPEGSVSTLKIQRTERGDSAVYLCASSAYGQQETQYFGPGTRLLVL.

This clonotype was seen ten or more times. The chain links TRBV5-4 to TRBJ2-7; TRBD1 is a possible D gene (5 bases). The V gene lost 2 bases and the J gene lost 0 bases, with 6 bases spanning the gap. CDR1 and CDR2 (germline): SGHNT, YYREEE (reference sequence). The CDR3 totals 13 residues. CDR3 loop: CASSFQGSYEQYF. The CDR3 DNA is TGTGCCAGCAGCTTCCAGGGCTCCTACGAGCAGTACTTC.

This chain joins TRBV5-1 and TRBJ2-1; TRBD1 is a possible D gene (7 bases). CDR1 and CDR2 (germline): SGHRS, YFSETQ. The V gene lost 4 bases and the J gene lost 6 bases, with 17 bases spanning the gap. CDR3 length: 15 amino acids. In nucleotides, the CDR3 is TGCGCCAGCAGCATCAGGGGGGCGGGCAGCAATGAGCAGTTCTTC. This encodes CASSIRGAGSNEQFF.

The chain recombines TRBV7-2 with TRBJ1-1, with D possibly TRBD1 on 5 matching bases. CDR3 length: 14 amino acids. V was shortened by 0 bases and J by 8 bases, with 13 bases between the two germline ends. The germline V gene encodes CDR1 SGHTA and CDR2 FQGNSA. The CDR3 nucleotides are TGTGCCAGCAGCTTAGCTTCAGGGATTAAAGAAGCTTTCTTT. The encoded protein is CASSLASGIKEAFF.

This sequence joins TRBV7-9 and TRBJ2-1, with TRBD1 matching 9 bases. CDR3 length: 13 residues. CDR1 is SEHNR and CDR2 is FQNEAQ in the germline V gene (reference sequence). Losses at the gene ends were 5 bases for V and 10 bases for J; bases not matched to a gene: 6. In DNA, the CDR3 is TGTGCCAGCAGCCTCGCACAGGGGGCGGAGCAGTTCTTC. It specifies CASSLAQGAEQFF.

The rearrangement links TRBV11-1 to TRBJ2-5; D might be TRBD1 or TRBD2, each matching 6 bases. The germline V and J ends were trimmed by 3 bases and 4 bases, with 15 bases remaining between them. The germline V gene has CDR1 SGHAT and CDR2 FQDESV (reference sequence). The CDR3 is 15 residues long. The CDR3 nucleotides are TGTGCCAGCAGCTTGGGAGAGGGGGGCGGAGAGACCCAGTACTTC. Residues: CASSLGEGGGETQYF.

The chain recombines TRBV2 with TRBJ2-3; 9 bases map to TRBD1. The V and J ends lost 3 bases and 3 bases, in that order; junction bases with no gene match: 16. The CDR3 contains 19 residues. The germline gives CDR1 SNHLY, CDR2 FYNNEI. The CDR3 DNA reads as TGTGCCAGCAGTGAGAGGTCGATTGGAAGGACAGGGGCGACAGATACGCAGTATTTT. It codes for CASSERSIGRTGATDTQYF. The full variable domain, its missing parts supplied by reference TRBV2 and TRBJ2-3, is EPEVTQTPSHQVTQMGQEVILRCVPISNHLYFYWYRQILGQKVEFLVSFYNNEISEKSEIFDDQFSVERPDGSNFTLKIRSTKLEDSAMYFCASSERSIGRTGATDTQYFGPGTRLTVL.

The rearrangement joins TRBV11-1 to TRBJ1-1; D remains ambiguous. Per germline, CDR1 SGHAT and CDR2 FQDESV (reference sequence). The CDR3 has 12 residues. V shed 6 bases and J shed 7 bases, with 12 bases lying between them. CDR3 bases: TGTGCCAGCAGAAATAGGGAGGTTGAAGCTTTCTTT. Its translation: CASRNREVEAFF.

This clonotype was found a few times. The CDR3 region is CAAGQAYTGELFF. The DNA of the CDR3 is TGTGCCGCGGGCCAGGCCTACACCGGGGAGCTGTTTTTT. This chain links TRBV2 with TRBJ2-2; maybe TRBD2 (5 bases). Looked up from germline, CDR1 is SNHLY and CDR2 is FYNNEI. V was cut by 11 bases and J by 3 bases, with 13 bases left in between. CDR3 length equals 13 residues.

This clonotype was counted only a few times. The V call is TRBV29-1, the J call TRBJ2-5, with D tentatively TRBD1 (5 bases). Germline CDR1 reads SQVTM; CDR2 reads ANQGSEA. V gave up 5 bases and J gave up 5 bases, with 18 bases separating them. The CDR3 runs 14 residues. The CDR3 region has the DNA TGCAGCGTTCAACAGGATTTATGGTTGGAGACCCAGTACTTC. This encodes CSVQQDLWLETQYF.

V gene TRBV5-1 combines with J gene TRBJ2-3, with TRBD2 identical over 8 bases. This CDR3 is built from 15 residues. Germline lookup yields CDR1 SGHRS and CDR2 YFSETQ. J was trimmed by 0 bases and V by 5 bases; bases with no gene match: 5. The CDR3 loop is CASSGGGRSTDTQYF. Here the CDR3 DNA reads TGCGCCAGCAGTGGCGGGGGGAGGAGCACAGATACGCAGTATTTT.

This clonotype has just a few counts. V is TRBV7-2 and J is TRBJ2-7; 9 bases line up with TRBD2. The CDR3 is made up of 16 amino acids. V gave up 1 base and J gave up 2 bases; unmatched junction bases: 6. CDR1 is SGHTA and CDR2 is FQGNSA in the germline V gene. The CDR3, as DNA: TGTGCCAGCAGCTTAGGTCCAGCGGGGGGTACCTACGAGCAGTACTTC. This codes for CASSLGPAGGTYEQYF. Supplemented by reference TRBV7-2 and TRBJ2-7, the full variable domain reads GAGVSQSPSNKVTEKGKDVELRCDPISGHTALYWYRQSLGQGLEFLIYFQGNSAPDKSGLPSDRFSAERTGGSVSTLTIQRTQQEDSAVYLCASSLGPAGGTYEQYFGPGTRLTVT.

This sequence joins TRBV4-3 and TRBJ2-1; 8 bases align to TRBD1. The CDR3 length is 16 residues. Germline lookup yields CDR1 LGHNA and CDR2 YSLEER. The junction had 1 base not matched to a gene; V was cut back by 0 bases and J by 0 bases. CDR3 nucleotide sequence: TGCGCCAGCAGCCAAGAAGACAGGGGCTCCTACAATGAGCAGTTCTTC. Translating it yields CASSQEDRGSYNEQFF.

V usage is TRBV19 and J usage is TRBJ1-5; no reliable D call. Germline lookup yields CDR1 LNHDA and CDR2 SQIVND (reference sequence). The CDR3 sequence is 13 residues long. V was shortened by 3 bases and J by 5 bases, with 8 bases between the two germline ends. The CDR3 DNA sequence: TGTGCCAGTAGTATTGGGTTGGATCAGCCCCAGCATTTT. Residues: CASSIGLDQPQHF.

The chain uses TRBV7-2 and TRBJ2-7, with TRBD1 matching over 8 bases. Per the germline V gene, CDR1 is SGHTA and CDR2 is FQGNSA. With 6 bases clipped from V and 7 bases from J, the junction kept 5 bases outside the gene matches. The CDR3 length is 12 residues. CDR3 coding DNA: TGTGCCAGCAGAAGACAGGGGAGAGAGCAGTACTTC. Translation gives CASRRQGREQYF.

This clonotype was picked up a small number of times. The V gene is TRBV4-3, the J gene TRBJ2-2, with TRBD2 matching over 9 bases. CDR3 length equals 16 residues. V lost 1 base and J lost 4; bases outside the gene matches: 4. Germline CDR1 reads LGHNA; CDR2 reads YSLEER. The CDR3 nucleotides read TGCGCCAGCAGCCAAGGCGGGGGGGCGGGCACCGGGGAGCTGTTTTTT. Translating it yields CASSQGGGAGTGELFF.

The CDR3 is CASSHYRTSGGNEQFF. CDR3 nucleotides: TGTGCCAGCAGCCATTACCGGACTAGCGGGGGTAATGAGCAGTTCTTC. V gene TRBV3-1 combines with J gene TRBJ2-1; 13 bases match TRBD2. Losses at the gene ends were 3 bases for V and 7 bases for J; bases not matched to a gene: 6. In germline, CDR1 is LGHDT, CDR2 YNNKEL (reference sequence). The length of the CDR3 is 16 residues.

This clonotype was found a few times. The CDR3 protein is CASSQDARGAVYYEQYF. The CDR3 DNA reads as TGTGCCAGCAGCCAAGACGCACGAGGGGCTGTGTACTACGAGCAGTACTTC. The V gene is TRBV4-2, the J gene TRBJ2-7; tentatively, D is TRBD1 or TRBD2 (5 bases each). Germline-derived CDR1 and CDR2 are LGHNA and YNFKEQ. This CDR3 has 17 residues. Between the trimmed V and J ends, which lost 0 bases and 3 bases, there was a span of 18 bases.

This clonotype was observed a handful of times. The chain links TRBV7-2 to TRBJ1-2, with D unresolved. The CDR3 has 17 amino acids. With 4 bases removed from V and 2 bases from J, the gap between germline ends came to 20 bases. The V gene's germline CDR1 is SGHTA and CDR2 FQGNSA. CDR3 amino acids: CASSSLPNMATNYGYTF. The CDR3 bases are TGTGCCAGCAGCTCTCTTCCGAACATGGCTACCAACTATGGCTACACCTTC.